The clone carrying this TCR beta chain was seen once. Antigen specificity is unknown. The same CDR3 also results from other DNA sequences found in this sample. The data derive from a study of lymphopenia after photon versus proton radiotherapy. The CDR3 length is 14 residues. Trimming removed 5 bases at V and 8 bases at J, with 18 bases between. Germline-derived CDR1 and CDR2 are SGHAT and FQNNGV. Study-level points and caveats: Relative stability marked proton patients; photon patients lost diversity and naive cells. Post-nadir TCR diversity decline inversely tracked overall survival among those who died. After the lymphocyte nadir, photon-treated repertoires showed oligoclonal expansion, especially of CD8+ Temra cells.

Clones were sequenced by immunoSEQ multiplex PCR, and TCRdb holds only the in-frame ones, with some missing. The sample consists of around 64,000 clones, about 90% of them appearing once. This specimen was peripheral blood, taken from a patient treated with proton-based radiotherapy. This chain connects TRBV11-2 to TRBJ1-1; a weak D match, TRBD1 (6 bases). The sequence was obtained from a man older than 75 with esophageal cancer. This chain's CDR3 is CASSEGTPVWEAFF. The CDR3 DNA is TGTGCCAGCAGCGAGGGGACACCAGTCTGGGAAGCTTTCTTT. Combining the CDR3 with reference TRBV11-2 and TRBJ1-1 gives the whole variable domain EAGVAQSPRYKIIEKRQSVAFWCNPISGHATLYWYQQILGQGPKLLIQFQNNGVVDDSQLPKDRFSAERLKGVDSTLKIQPAKLEDSAVYLCASSEGTPVWEAFFGQGTRLTVV.